This T cell receptor (beta chain) was identified in a study of T cell responses to AZD1222 COVID-19 vaccine. Whole-study findings and limits: Spike-specific TCR breadth and depth were elevated following two AZD1222 doses. Only six or seven AZD1222 recipients were seropositive at baseline. Mostly white British, mostly female donors; authors suggested clonal diversity may be underestimated. Reports indicate that nearly half of spike-specific TCRs are directed at unmutated variant regions.

Repertoires were generated with immunoSEQ multiplex PCR, while TCRdb's copy carries only in-frame clones and drops some. Among around 120,000 clones listed, 92% were seen once. As to this clone: Antigen unknown.

In germline, CDR1 is MNHEY, CDR2 SMNVEV (reference sequence). CDR3 size: 15 residues. Between the trimmed V and J ends, which lost 8 bases and 1 base, there was a span of 16 bases. The receptor comes from an adult in good health. The V call is TRBV27, the J call TRBJ2-3; D may be TRBD1 or TRBD2 (6 bases each). This material consisted of peripheral blood, taken on day 0 of AZD1222 vaccination. The CDR3 sequence: CASSGGLVGTDTQYF. The CDR3 bases are TGTGCCAGCTCCGGGGGCCTTGTGGGCACAGATACGCAGTATTTT.